These 20 T cell receptor beta chains share one sample of origin, sequenced in a study of identical twins. From the 5' RACE reads, TCRdb called clonotypes with MiXCR, one entry per CDR3 protein. The sample gives 400,000 to 500,000 distinct CDR3 sequences, about 18% of which show up once; less than 15% is in the top ten. Sample: naive T cells sorted from blood. These receptors all stem from a man between 45 and 60 years old in good health.

This clonotype was picked up a small number of times. CDR3 in amino acids: CASRTLVSPLHF. CDR3 nucleotide sequence: TGTGCCAGCAGGACTCTGGTTTCACCCCTCCACTTT. The V and J genes are TRBV25-1 and TRBJ1-6; D not resolved. Trimming stripped 6 bases from V and 9 bases from J, with 9 bases between. This CDR3 contains 12 residues. Germline CDR1 MGHDK, CDR2 SYGVNS.

There are many counts of this clonotype. CDR3 residues: CATSAGPGLAGDHEQYF. CDR3 nucleotides: TGTGCCACCAGCGCCGGACCGGGACTAGCGGGAGACCACGAGCAGTACTTC. The rearrangement links TRBV15 to TRBJ2-7; 14 bases align to TRBD2. Trimming cost V 5 bases and J 5 bases; bases outside gene matches: 11. CDR3 length: 17 amino acids. Germline CDR1 LNHNV, CDR2 YYDKDF (reference sequence). Full variable domain (rest looked up from reference TRBV15 and TRBJ2-7): DAMVIQNPRYQVTQFGKPVTLSCSQTLNHNVMYWYQQKSSQAPKLLFHYYDKDFNNEADTPDNFQSRRPNTSFCFLDIRSPGLGDTAMYLCATSAGPGLAGDHEQYFGPGTRLTVT.

The chain is built from TRBV25-1 and TRBJ1-1; D is unresolved. This CDR3 spans 12 amino acids. Germline assignment: CDR1 MGHDK and CDR2 SYGVNS. Trimming stripped 2 bases from V and 7 bases from J, with 8 bases between. CDR3 residues: CASSETGGEAFF. The CDR3 bases are TGTGCCAGCAGTGAAACTGGCGGTGAAGCTTTCTTT. Filled out from reference TRBV25-1 and TRBJ1-1, the complete variable domain reads EADIYQTPRYLVIGTGKKITLECSQTMGHDKMYWYQQDPGMELHLIHYSYGVNSTEKGDLSSESTVSRIRTEHFPLTLESARPSHTSQYLCASSETGGEAFFGQGTRLTVV.

This clonotype showed up many times. The V gene is TRBV4-1, the J gene TRBJ2-4, with 7 bases aligning to TRBD1. Germline CDR1 and CDR2: MGHRA and YSYEKL. J lost 1 base, V lost 3 bases, and 15 bases had no gene match. The CDR3 loop spans 19 amino acids. The CDR3: CASSQGDSFPTLAKNIQYF. CDR3 in DNA: TGCGCCAGCAGCCAGGGGGACAGTTTTCCGACCCTTGCCAAAAACATTCAGTACTTC.

This clonotype came up many times. V gene TRBV5-1 combines with J gene TRBJ2-1; 7 bases match TRBD1. CDR3 length: 16 residues. J was trimmed by 8 bases and V by 3 bases; bases with no gene match: 14. Germline assignment: CDR1 SGHRS and CDR2 YFSETQ. Written as DNA, the CDR3 is TGCGCCAGCAGCTCTGCGTGGGACAGTGGGACCCATGAGCAGTTCTTC. It yields the protein CASSSAWDSGTHEQFF.

This clonotype has at least ten counts. The chain is built from TRBV7-2 and TRBJ1-3; D is unresolved. Germline values: CDR1 SGHTA, CDR2 FQGNSA. V was cut by 5 bases and J by 0 bases, with 11 bases left in between. The CDR3 covers 15 residues. The CDR3 DNA follows: TGTGCCAGCAGCCCCATGGGCTTCTCTGGAAACACCATATATTTT. Amino acids: CASSPMGFSGNTIYF.

V and J are TRBV6-5 and TRBJ2-1, with D possibly being TRBD1 (6 bases). This CDR3 contains 18 residues. Germline CDR1 reads MNHEY; CDR2 reads SVGAGI. V was pared by 0 bases and J by 5 bases, with 20 bases between. The CDR3, as DNA: TGTGCCAGCAGTTACTCCTCCCCCAGGGGTGAAGGCAACAATGAGCAGTTCTTC. This translates into CASSYSSPRGEGNNEQFF.

This clonotype was seen a few times. The chain joins TRBV7-2 to TRBJ1-5; D remains ambiguous. V gave up 1 base and J gave up 10 bases, with 11 bases separating them. Germline-derived CDR1 and CDR2 are SGHTA and FQGNSA. This CDR3 is 13 amino acids long. This CDR3 is CASSLGIGRPQHF. The CDR3 nucleotides read TGTGCCAGCAGCTTAGGAATCGGGAGACCCCAGCATTTT.

Concerning this clonotype itself: Its ends do not fully match the called genes, so a read error is possible. The chain carries TRBV12-3 or TRBV12-4 and TRBJ1-5, with D possibly being TRBD1 (5 bases). The CDR3 length is 13 residues. This CDR3 reads CASSLERGQPQHF. CDR3 bases: TGTGCCAGCAGCTTAGAGAGGGGTCAGCCCCAGCATTTT.

The chain joins TRBV28 to TRBJ2-3; possible D gene TRBD2, 5 bases. This CDR3 is built from 14 residues. Germline assignment: CDR1 MDHEN and CDR2 SYDVKM. The CDR3 sequence is CAVNRASLGDTQYF. In DNA, the CDR3 is TGTGCGGTCAATCGGGCTAGCTTGGGAGATACGCAGTATTTT.

This clonotype was observed many times. The J gene is TRBJ2-7, the V gene TRBV7-2, with 8 bases fitting TRBD2. The CDR3 length is 16 residues. Germline CDR1 and CDR2: SGHTA and FQGNSA. Losses at the gene ends were 2 bases for V and 0 bases for J; bases not matched to a gene: 6. CDR3 DNA sequence: TGTGCCAGCAGCTTATCGGGCCTAGCGGGCTCCTACGAGCAGTACTTC. The encoded protein is CASSLSGLAGSYEQYF.

The gene calls are TRBV5-1 and TRBJ2-1; 9 nucleotides agree with TRBD1. The V and J ends lost 4 bases and 8 bases, in that order; junction bases with no gene match: 4. Per the germline V gene, CDR1 is SGHRS and CDR2 is YFSETQ. This CDR3 has 13 residues. Written as DNA, the CDR3 is TGCGCCAGCAGCGGGGGACAGGGCTATGAGCAGTTCTTC. This encodes CASSGGQGYEQFF.

This clonotype was counted once. V gene TRBV7-8 combines with J gene TRBJ2-3; TRBD2 matches 8 bases. There are 16 residues in the CDR3. Trimming cost V 4 bases and J 0 bases; bases outside gene matches: 6. Germline CDR1 and CDR2: SGHVS and FQNEAQ. CDR3 nucleotides: TGTGCCAGCAGCTCCCTTAGCGGGACAAGCACAGATACGCAGTATTTT. Translating it yields CASSSLSGTSTDTQYF. Full variable domain (rest looked up from reference TRBV7-8 and TRBJ2-3): GAGVSQSPRYKVAKRGQDVALRCDPISGHVSLFWYQQALGQGPEFLTYFQNEAQLDKSGLPSDRFFAERPEGSVSTLKIQRTQQEDSAVYLCASSSLSGTSTDTQYFGPGTRLTVL.

V usage is TRBV6-1 and J usage is TRBJ1-2; D not certain. The CDR3 contains 13 residues. Germline assignment: CDR1 MNHNS and CDR2 SASEGT. Trimming cost V 6 bases and J 6 bases, with 14 bases left between them. This CDR3 is CASRETVGDGYTF. The CDR3 bases are TGTGCCAGCAGGGAGACGGTGGGTGATGGCTACACCTTC.

This clonotype has a count of ten or more. The chain links TRBV10-3 to TRBJ1-1, with 7 bases that match TRBD1. V lost 10 bases, J lost 0 bases, and 5 bases stayed unmatched. Germline V gene lookup returns CDR1 ENHRY and CDR2 SYGVKD. The CDR3 is made up of 13 amino acids. CDR3 coding DNA: TGTGCCACCAAGGGACAGCTGAACACTGAAGCTTTCTTT. Residues: CATKGQLNTEAFF.

This sequence joins TRBV15 and TRBJ2-7; D is undetermined. The CDR3 has 12 residues. Germline lookup yields CDR1 LNHNV and CDR2 YYDKDF (reference sequence). Trimming cost V 1 base and J 3 bases, with 4 bases left between them. The DNA of the CDR3 is TGTGCCACCAGCAGAGGCGGCTACGAGCAGTACTTC. Amino acid sequence: CATSRGGYEQYF.

The V and J genes are TRBV7-2 and TRBJ1-1; D gene ambiguous. CDR1 and CDR2 (germline): SGHTA, FQGNSA. This CDR3 is built from 13 residues. Trimming removed 3 bases from V and 1 base from J, with 6 bases in between. CDR3 residues: CASSFVRNTEAFF. For the CDR3, the DNA is TGTGCCAGCAGCTTCGTCAGGAACACTGAAGCTTTCTTT.

CDR3 region: CASSPWGENEQYF. CDR3 in DNA: TGCGCCAGCAGCCCTTGGGGGGAGAACGAGCAGTACTTC. The chain is built from TRBV5-1 and TRBJ2-7, with D perhaps matching TRBD2 (6 bases). Trimming took off 4 bases at V and 5 bases at J, with 13 bases between the two ends. The CDR3 loop spans 13 amino acids. Germline V gene sequence: CDR1 SGHRS, CDR2 YFSETQ.

The chain joins TRBV5-1 to TRBJ2-3; D possibly corresponds to TRBD2 (6 bases). V gave up 2 bases and J gave up 4 bases, with 17 bases separating them. This CDR3 is 16 amino acids long. Germline CDR1 is SGHRS and CDR2 is YFSETQ. The CDR3 loop is CASSFRRDAGADTQYF. CDR3 sequence (DNA): TGCGCCAGCAGCTTCAGGCGGGATGCTGGGGCAGATACGCAGTATTTT.

The chain joins TRBV5-1 to TRBJ2-5; D ambiguous. Germline-derived CDR1 and CDR2 are SGHRS and YFSETQ. The CDR3 runs 14 residues. The ends were cut back, 0 bases at V and 4 bases at J, with 10 bases in the middle. CDR3 bases: TGCGCCAGCAGCTTGGAAGATTGGGCAGAGACCCAGTACTTC. Translation gives CASSLEDWAETQYF. The complete variable domain, with remaining parts taken from reference TRBV5-1 and TRBJ2-5, reads KAGVTQTPRYLIKTRGQQVTLSCSPISGHRSVSWYQQTPGQGLQFLFEYFSETQRNKGNFPGRFSGRQFSNSRSEMNVSTLELGDSALYLCASSLEDWAETQYFGPGTRLLVL.